Listed below are T cell receptor beta chains from one sample, sequenced in a study of shared clonotypes between healthy human individuals. Assay: immunoSEQ multiplex PCR; the TCRdb copy retains only in-frame clones and omits some. This table holds 600,000 to 700,000 clones, about 80% found once. The sequencing input was memory CD4+ T cells sorted from blood. The source is a woman in her twenties or thirties in good health. The CDR3 runs from the conserved cysteine through the conserved F or W. The order of the fields is clone size, J gene, D gene, V gene, CDR3 DNA, CDR3 protein. The D gene is left open where the match is weak. Some rows have no size entry. The others give once, few or many, or a class for an expanded clone.

abundance: few; j_gene: TRBJ1-4; d_gene: .; v_gene: TRBV6-1; CDR3nt: TGTGCCAGCAGCGGGGGGCAGGGGAATGAAAAACTGTTTTTT; CDR3aa: CASSGGQGNEKLFF
abundance: once; j_gene: TRBJ2-7; d_gene: .; v_gene: TRBV2; CDR3nt: TGTGCCAGCACCCGGGACTCCCAGGCGGGGGAGCAGTACTTC; CDR3aa: CASTRDSQAGEQYF
abundance: .; j_gene: TRBJ2-5; d_gene: TRBD1; v_gene: TRBV5-1; CDR3nt: TGCGCCAGCAGCTTGGGTCCAGGGGGCGGTGGGGAGACCCAGTACTTC; CDR3aa: CASSLGPGGGGETQYF
abundance: .; j_gene: TRBJ1-1; d_gene: .; v_gene: TRBV5-4; CDR3nt: TGTGCCAGCAGCCCCCGGGGACACGGAGAGAACACTGAAGCTTTCTTT; CDR3aa: CASSPRGHGENTEAFF
abundance: .; j_gene: TRBJ1-4; d_gene: .; v_gene: TRBV29-1; CDR3nt: TGCAGCGTCACTCACCAGGACAGCCTTAATGAAAAACTGTTTTTT; CDR3aa: CSVTHQDSLNEKLFF
abundance: .; j_gene: TRBJ1-5; d_gene: .; v_gene: TRBV19; CDR3nt: TGTGCCAGTAGTGTCACTATCAATCAGCCCCAGCATTTT; CDR3aa: CASSVTINQPQHF
abundance: .; j_gene: TRBJ2-1; d_gene: .; v_gene: TRBV2; CDR3nt: TGTGCCAGCAGTGCGGACAGACACAATGAGCAGTTCTTC; CDR3aa: CASSADRHNEQFF
abundance: .; j_gene: TRBJ1-1; d_gene: .; v_gene: TRBV14; CDR3nt: TGTGCCAGCAGCCGACAGAGTCACACTGAAGCTTTCTTT; CDR3aa: CASSRQSHTEAFF
abundance: few; j_gene: TRBJ1-3; d_gene: .; v_gene: TRBV5-4; CDR3nt: TGTGCCAGCAGCAAACAAACAGGCCTCAGCTCTGGAAACACCATATATTTT; CDR3aa: CASSKQTGLSSGNTIYF
abundance: once; j_gene: TRBJ1-1; d_gene: .; v_gene: TRBV23-1; CDR3nt: TGCGCCAGCAGTTGGGGGGTAGTAGAGAACACTGAAGCTTTCTTT; CDR3aa: CASSWGVVENTEAFF
abundance: few; j_gene: TRBJ2-7; d_gene: .; v_gene: TRBV9; CDR3nt: TGTGCCAGCAGCCAATCCACAGGTCCCTACGAGCAGTACTTC; CDR3aa: CASSQSTGPYEQYF
abundance: .; j_gene: TRBJ1-2; d_gene: .; v_gene: TRBV28; CDR3nt: TGTGCCAGCAGCTGGGGCGGAAACTATGGCTACACCTTC; CDR3aa: CASSWGGNYGYTF
abundance: .; j_gene: TRBJ1-2; d_gene: .; v_gene: TRBV6-1; CDR3nt: TGTGCCAGCAGAAAAGAGACAGCGTATGGCTACACCTTC; CDR3aa: CASRKETAYGYTF
abundance: .; j_gene: TRBJ2-2; d_gene: .; v_gene: TRBV6-1; CDR3nt: TGTGCCAGCAGTGAAGCGGAGGCCGGGGAGCTGTTTTTT; CDR3aa: CASSEAEAGELFF
abundance: .; j_gene: TRBJ2-2; d_gene: .; v_gene: TRBV7-7; CDR3nt: TGTGCCAGCAGCCGAGGGGGTTCGGACACCGGGGAGCTGTTTTTT; CDR3aa: CASSRGGSDTGELFF
abundance: .; j_gene: TRBJ2-3; d_gene: .; v_gene: TRBV6-4; CDR3nt: TGTGCCAGCAGTGACTCGACCCCCCGGCTCGGGGGCACAGATACGCAGTATTTT; CDR3aa: CASSDSTPRLGGTDTQYF